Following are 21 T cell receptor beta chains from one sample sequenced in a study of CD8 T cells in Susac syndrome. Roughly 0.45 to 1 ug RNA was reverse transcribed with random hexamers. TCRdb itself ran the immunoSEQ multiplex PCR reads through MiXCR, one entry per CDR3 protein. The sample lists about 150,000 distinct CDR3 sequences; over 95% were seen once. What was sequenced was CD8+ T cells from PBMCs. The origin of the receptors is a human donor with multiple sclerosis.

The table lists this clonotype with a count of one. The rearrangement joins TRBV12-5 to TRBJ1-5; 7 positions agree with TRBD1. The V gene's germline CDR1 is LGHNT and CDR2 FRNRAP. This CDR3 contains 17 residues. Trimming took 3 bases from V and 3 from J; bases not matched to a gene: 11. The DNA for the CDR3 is TGTGCTAGTGGTTTCCTTCTTTGGGACAGACTCAATCAGCCCCAGCATTTT. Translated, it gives CASGFLLWDRLNQPQHF.

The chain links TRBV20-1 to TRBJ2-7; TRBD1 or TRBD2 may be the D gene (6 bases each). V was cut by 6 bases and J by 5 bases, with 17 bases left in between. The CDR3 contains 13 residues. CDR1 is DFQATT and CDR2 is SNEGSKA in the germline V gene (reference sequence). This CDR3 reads CSAAKGGFDEQYV. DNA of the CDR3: TGCAGTGCCGCAAAGGGGGGCTTCGACGAGCAGTACGTC.

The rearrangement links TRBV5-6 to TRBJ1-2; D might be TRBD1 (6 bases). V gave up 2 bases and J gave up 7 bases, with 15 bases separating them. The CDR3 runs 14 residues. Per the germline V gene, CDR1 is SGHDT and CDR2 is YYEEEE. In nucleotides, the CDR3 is TGTGCCAGCAGCTTTCGACAGGTCCCAGGTGGCTACACCTTC. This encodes CASSFRQVPGGYTF.

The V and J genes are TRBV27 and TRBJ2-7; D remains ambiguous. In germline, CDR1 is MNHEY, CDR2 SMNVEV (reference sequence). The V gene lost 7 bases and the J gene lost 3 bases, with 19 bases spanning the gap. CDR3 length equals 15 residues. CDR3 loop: CASIPGPGVYYEQYV. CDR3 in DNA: TGTGCCAGCATCCCCGGGCCTGGGGTCTACTACGAGCAGTACGTC.

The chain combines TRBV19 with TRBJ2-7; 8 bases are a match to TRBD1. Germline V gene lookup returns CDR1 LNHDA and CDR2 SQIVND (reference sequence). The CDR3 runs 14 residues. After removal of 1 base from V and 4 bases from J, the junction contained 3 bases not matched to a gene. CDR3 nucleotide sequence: TGTGCCAGTAGTATAGGACAGGGGACTTACGAGCAGTACTTC. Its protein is CASSIGQGTYEQYF.

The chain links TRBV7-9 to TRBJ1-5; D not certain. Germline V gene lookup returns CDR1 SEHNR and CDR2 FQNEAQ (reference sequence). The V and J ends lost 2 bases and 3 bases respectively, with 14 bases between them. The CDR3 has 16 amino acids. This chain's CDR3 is CASSLSGSGFNQPQHF. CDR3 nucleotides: TGTGCCAGCAGCTTAAGCGGCAGCGGGTTCAATCAGCCCCAGCATTTT.

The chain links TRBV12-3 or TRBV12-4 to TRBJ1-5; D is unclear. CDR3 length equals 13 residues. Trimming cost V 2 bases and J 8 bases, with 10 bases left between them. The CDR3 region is CASSLLQREPQHF. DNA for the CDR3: TGTGCCAGCAGTTTATTACAGAGGGAGCCCCAGCATTTT.

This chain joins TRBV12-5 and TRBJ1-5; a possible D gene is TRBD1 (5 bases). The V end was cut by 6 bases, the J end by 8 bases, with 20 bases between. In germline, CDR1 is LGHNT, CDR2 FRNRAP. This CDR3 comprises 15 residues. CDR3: CASGPGQGRREPQHF. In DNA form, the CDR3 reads TGTGCTAGTGGCCCCGGGCAGGGCAGGAGGGAGCCCCAGCATTTT.

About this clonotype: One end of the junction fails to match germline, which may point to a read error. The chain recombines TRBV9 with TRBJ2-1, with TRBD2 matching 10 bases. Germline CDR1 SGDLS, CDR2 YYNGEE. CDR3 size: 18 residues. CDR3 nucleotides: TGTGCCAGCAGCGTGGGTACGTGGTCTAGCGGGGGCTACGATGAGCAGTTCTTC. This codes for CASSVGTWSSGGYDEQFF.

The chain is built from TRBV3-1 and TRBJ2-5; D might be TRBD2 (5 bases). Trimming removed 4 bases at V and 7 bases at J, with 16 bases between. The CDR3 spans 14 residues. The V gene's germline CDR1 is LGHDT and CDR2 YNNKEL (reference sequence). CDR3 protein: CASSPRQTRGTQYF. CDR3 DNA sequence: TGTGCCAGCAGCCCGCGTCAGACCCGGGGGACCCAGTACTTC.

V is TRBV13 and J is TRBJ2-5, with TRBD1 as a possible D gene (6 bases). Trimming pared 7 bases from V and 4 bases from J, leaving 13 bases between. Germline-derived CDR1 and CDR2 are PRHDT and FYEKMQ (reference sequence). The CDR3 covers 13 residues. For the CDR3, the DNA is TGTGCCAGCACTGTCAGGGGCGTAGAGACCCAGTACTTC. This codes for CASTVRGVETQYF. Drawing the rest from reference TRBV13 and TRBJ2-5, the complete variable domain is AAGVIQSPRHLIKEKRETATLKCYPIPRHDTVYWYQQGPGQDPQFLISFYEKMQSDKGSIPDRFSAQQFSDYHSELNMSSLELGDSALYFCASTVRGVETQYFGPGTRLLVL.

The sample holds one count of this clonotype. CDR3 coding DNA: TGTGCCAGCAGTTACGGGACAGGGGACTACGAGCAGTACTTC. Protein product: CASSYGTGDYEQYF. V gene TRBV6-5 combines with J gene TRBJ2-7; 10 positions match TRBD1. Germline V gene sequence: CDR1 MNHEY, CDR2 SVGAGI. The CDR3 is 14 residues long. V shed 2 bases, J shed 3 bases, and the junction held 1 base outside the gene matches.

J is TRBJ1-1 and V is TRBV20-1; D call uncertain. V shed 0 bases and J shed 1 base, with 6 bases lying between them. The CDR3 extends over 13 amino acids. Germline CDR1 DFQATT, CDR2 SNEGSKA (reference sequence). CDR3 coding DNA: TGCAGTGCTAGAGAAATAGGGAACACTGAAGCTTTCTTT. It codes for CSAREIGNTEAFF.

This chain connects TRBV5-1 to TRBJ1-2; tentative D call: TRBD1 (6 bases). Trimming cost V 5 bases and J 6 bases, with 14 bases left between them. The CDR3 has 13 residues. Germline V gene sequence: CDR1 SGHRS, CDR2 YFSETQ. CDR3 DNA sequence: TGCGCCAGCAGGGAGACAGGCGTCCATGGCTACACCTTC. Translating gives CASRETGVHGYTF.

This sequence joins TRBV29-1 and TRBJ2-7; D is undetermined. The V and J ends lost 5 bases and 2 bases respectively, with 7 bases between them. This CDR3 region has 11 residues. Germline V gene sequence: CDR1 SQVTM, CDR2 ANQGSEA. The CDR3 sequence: CSVNDPYEQYF. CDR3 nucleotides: TGCAGCGTTAACGACCCCTACGAGCAGTACTTC.

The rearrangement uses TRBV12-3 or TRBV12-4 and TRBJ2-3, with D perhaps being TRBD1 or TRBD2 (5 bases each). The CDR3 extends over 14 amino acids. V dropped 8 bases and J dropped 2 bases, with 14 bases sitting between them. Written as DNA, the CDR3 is TGTGCCAGCTTCCAGCGAGGGGTCACAGATACGCAGTATTTT. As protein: CASFQRGVTDTQYF.

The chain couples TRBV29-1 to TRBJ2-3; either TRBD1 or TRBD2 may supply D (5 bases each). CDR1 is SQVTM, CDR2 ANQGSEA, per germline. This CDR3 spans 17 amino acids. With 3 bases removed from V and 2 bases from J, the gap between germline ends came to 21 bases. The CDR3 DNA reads TGCAGCGTTGATGGGACGAGAGGGGAACACCACACAGATACGCAGTATTTT. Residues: CSVDGTRGEHHTDTQYF.

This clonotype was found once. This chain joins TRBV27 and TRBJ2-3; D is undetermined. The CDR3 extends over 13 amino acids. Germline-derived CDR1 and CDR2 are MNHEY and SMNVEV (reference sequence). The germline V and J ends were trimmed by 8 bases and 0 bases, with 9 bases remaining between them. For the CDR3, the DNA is TGTGCCAGCGGTTACCATAGCACAGATACGCAGTATTTT. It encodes CASGYHSTDTQYF.

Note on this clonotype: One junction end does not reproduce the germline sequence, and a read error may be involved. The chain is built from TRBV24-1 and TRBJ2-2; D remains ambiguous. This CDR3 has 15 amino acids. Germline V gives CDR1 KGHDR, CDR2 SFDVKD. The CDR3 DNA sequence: TGTGCCACCAGCGATTCGACACACAACACCGGGGAGCTGTTTTTT. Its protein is CATSDSTHNTGELFF.

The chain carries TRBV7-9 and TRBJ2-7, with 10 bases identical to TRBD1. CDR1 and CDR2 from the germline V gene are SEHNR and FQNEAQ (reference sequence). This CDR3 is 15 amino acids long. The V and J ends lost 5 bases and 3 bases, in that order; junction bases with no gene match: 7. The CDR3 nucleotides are TGTGCCAGCAGCCACCCTGGGGACAGGGGCTACGAGCAGTACTTC. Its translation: CASSHPGDRGYEQYF. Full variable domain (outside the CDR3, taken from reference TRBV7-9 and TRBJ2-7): DTGVSQNPRHKITKRGQNVTFRCDPISEHNRLYWYRQTLGQGPEFLTYFQNEAQLEKSRLLSDRFSAERPKGSFSTLEIQRTEQGDSAMYLCASSHPGDRGYEQYFGPGTRLTVT.

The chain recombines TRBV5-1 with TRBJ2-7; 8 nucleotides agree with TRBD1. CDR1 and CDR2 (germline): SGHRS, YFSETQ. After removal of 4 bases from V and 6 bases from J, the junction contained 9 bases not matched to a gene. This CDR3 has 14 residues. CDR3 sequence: CASSAGTGDGEQYF. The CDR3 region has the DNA TGCGCCAGCAGCGCCGGGACAGGAGACGGCGAGCAGTACTTC.